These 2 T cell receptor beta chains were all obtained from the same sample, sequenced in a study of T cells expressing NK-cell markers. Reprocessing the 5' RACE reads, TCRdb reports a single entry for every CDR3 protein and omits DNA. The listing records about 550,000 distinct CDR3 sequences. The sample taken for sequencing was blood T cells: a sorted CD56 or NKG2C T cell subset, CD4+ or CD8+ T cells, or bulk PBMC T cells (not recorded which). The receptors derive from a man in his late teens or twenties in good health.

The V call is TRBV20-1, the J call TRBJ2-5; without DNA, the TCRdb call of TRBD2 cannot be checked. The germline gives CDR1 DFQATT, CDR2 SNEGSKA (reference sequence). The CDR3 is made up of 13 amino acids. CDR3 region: CSATTSGQETQYF.

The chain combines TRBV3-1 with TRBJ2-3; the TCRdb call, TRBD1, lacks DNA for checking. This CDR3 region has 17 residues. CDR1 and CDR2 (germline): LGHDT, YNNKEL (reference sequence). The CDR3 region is CASPNSLSQGFTDTQYF.